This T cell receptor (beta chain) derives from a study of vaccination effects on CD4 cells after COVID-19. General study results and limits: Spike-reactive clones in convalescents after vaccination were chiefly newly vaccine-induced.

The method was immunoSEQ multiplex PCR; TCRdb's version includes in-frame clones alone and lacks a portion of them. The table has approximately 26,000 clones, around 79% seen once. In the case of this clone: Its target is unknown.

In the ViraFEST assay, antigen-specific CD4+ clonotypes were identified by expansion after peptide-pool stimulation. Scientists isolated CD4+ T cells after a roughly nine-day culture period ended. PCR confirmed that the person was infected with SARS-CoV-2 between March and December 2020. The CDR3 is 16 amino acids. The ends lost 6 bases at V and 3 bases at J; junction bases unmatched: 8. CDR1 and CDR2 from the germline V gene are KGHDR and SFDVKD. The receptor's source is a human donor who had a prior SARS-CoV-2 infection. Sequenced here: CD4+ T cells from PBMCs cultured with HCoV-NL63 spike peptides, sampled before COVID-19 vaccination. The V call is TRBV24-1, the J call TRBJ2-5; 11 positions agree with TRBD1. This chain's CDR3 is CATSRDRGTHEETQYF. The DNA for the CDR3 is TGTGCCACCAGTCGGGACAGGGGGACGCACGAAGAGACCCAGTACTTC.